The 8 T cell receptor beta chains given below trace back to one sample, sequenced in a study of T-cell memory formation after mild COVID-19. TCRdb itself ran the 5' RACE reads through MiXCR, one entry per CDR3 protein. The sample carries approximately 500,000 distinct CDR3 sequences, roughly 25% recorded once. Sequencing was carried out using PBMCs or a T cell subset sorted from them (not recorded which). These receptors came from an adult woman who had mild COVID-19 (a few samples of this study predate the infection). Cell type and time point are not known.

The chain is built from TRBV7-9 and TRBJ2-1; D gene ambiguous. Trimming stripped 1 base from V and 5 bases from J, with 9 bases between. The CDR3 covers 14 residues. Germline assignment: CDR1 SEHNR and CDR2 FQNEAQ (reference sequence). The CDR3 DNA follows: TGTGCCAGCAGCTTAGTGAGGTCGCACAATGAGCAGTTCTTC. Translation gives CASSLVRSHNEQFF.

CDR3 loop: CASSPRSGVNTGELFF. In nucleotides, the CDR3 is TGTGCCAGCAGCCCCCGAAGCGGGGTCAACACCGGGGAGCTGTTTTTT. The chain employs TRBV11-2 and TRBJ2-2; TRBD2 matches at 7 bases. This CDR3 contains 16 residues. The germline V gene has CDR1 SGHAT and CDR2 FQNNGV. Trimming at V came to 5 bases and at J to 2 bases, leaving 8 bases not matched to a gene.

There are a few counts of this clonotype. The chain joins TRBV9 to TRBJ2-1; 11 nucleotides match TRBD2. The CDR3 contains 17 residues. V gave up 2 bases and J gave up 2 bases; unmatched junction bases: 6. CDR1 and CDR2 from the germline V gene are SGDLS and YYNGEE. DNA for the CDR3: TGTGCCAGCAGCGTGGGCCTAGCGGGGGGAACCTACAATGAGCAGTTCTTC. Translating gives CASSVGLAGGTYNEQFF.

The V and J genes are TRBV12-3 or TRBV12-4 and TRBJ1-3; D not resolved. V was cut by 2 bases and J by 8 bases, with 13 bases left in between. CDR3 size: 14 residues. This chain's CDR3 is CASSLTGSKDTIYF. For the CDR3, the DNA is TGTGCCAGCAGTTTAACCGGGTCTAAAGACACCATATATTTT.

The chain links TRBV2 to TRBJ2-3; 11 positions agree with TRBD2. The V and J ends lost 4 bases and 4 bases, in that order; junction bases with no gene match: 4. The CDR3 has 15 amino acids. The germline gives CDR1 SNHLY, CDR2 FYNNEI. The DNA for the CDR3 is TGTGCCAGCAGTGGACTAGCGGGGATTTCAGATACGCAGTATTTT. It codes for CASSGLAGISDTQYF.

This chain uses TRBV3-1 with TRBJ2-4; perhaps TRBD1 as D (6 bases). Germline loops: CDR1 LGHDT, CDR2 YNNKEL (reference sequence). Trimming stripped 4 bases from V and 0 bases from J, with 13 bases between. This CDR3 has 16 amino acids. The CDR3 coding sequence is TGTGCCAGCAGCCCCCTGGACAGTCTAGCCAAAAACATTCAGTACTTC. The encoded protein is CASSPLDSLAKNIQYF.

The CDR3 is CSVAAGVAQYF. As DNA, the CDR3 is TGCAGCGTTGCAGCGGGTGTAGCCCAGTACTTC. The chain is built from TRBV29-1 and TRBJ2-4, with D tentatively TRBD2 (6 bases). The V end lost 4 bases, the J end lost 13 bases, and 14 bases lay between the germline ends. This CDR3 has 11 amino acids. Looked up from germline, CDR1 is SQVTM and CDR2 is ANQGSEA. The full variable domain, completed using reference TRBV29-1 and TRBJ2-4, is SAVISQKPSRDICQRGTSLTIQCQVDSQVTMMFWYRQQPGQSLTLIATANQGSEATYESGFVIDKFPISRPNLTFSTLTVSNMSPEDSSIYLCSVAAGVAQYFGAGTRLSVL.

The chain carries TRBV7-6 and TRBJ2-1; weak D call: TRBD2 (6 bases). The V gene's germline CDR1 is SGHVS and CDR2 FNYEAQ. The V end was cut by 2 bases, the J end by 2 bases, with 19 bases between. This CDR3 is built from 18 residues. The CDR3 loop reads CASSLFSGVIPPYNEQFF. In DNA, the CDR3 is TGTGCCAGCAGCTTATTTTCGGGGGTCATACCCCCCTACAATGAGCAGTTCTTC.